Listed below are T cell receptor beta chains from one sample, sequenced in a study of T cell responses to AZD1222 COVID-19 vaccine. Clones were read by immunoSEQ multiplex PCR, and TCRdb kept only the in-frame ones, dropping some. The sample has over 100,000 clones; 87% are singletons. Sample: peripheral blood, taken on day 0 of AZD1222 vaccination. All receptors come from an adult in good health. Both conserved end residues are part of each CDR3. Rows give clone size only sometimes, using once, few, many, or a class for an expanded clone.

cdr3_length	clone_size	v_call	cdr3_aa
16	.	TRBV28	CASSSGLAGSDYEQYF
15	.	TRBV3-1/TRBV3-2	CASSQGLSPNQPQHF
14	once	TRBV27	CASSPTYGGNEQFF
12	.	TRBV7-9	CAYSPGKGEQFF
15	.	TRBV11-2	CASSPTGAESDTQYF
13	.	TRBV5-6	CASSAMDSYGYTF
19	few	TRBV24-1	CATSDLGTSALSSTDTQYF
13	.	TRBV27	CASHGGEPETQYF
18	.	TRBV2	CASSLRGRPQALPGELFF
15	.	TRBV7-3	CASSLSGGAYNEQFF
11	.	TRBV20-1	CSARDRPGYTF
16	few	TRBV6-2/TRBV6-3	CASSYYGTGRWDEQYF
16	.	TRBV6-1	CASSEAERRGYEKLFF
19	.	TRBV7-2	CASSQTIRQGAAAKNIQYF
11	.	TRBV10-1	CASREADTQYF
16	.	TRBV7-2	CASSIATGGVFYEQYF
13	.	TRBV5-4	CASNQGAGETQYF
11	.	TRBV7-2	CASARINEQFF
16	.	TRBV7-2	CASSLGAAGALYEQYF
14	.	TRBV28	CASSLRTPVNTIYF
17	once	TRBV7-2	CASSLERRGGIQETQYF
17	.	TRBV7-8	CASSLRLAGGPRNEQFF
15	.	TRBV7-2	CASSLVWGGTGELFF
12	.	TRBV12-3/TRBV12-4	CASSLGNQPQHF
14	.	TRBV6-5	CASSSGGGRREQYF
17	.	TRBV18	CASSQNKALTSTYEQYF
15	.	TRBV5-1	CASSFTGQGDQPQHF
16	.	TRBV2	CASSPPGQRGTETQYF
14	once	TRBV28	CASTLDGVRFGYTF
14	.	TRBV5-4	CASKGSQGEETQYF
11	.	TRBV27	CASSTGSEQYF
15	few	TRBV24-1	CATSDAGPPGETQYF
15	.	TRBV2	CASGTHGEGLYEQYF
15	few	TRBV27	CASNINRVTNTEAFF
13	.	TRBV6-5	CASTTTGNQPQHF
17	.	TRBV28	CASSSQQGARDLDDYTF
14	.	TRBV10-2	CASSDGFSSYEQYF
11	.	TRBV29-1	CSVEHYNEQFF
13	few	TRBV11-2	CASSLERNSPLHF
14	.	TRBV5-5	CASSLAQGPAAAFF
14	.	TRBV10-1	CASSTPGPDSEQFF
11	few	TRBV2	CASSEPDTQYF